This T cell receptor (beta chain) was profiled in a study of type 1 regulatory T cells. Overall study context: T-allo10 is a Tr1-enriched, alloantigen-specific CD4 T cell product made in vitro.

TCRdb used MiXCR to reprocess the reads, holding one entry per CDR3 protein. This sample has around 62,000 distinct CDR3 sequences, with nearly 65% found just once. With respect to this clonotype: Its antigen is unidentified.

The graft donor-derived T-allo10 cells reportedly recognize host alloantigens, are anergic, and suppress alloantigen-specifically. The CDR3 totals 12 residues. Germline V gene data show CDR1 as LGHDT and CDR2 as YNNKEL (reference sequence). V was trimmed by 4 bases and J by 11 bases, leaving 14 bases between them. The sample was cultured T cells, either the whole culture or a sorted T cell fraction (not recorded which). Noted subset: Tr1-enriched cell product generated in vitro against host alloantigens. The V gene is TRBV3-1, the J gene TRBJ1-1; D unresolved. This TCR came from a human donor in good health. The CDR3 here is CASSRTAGSAFF. The DNA for the CDR3 is TGTGCCAGCAGCCGTACCGCGGGGTCGGCTTTCTTT.